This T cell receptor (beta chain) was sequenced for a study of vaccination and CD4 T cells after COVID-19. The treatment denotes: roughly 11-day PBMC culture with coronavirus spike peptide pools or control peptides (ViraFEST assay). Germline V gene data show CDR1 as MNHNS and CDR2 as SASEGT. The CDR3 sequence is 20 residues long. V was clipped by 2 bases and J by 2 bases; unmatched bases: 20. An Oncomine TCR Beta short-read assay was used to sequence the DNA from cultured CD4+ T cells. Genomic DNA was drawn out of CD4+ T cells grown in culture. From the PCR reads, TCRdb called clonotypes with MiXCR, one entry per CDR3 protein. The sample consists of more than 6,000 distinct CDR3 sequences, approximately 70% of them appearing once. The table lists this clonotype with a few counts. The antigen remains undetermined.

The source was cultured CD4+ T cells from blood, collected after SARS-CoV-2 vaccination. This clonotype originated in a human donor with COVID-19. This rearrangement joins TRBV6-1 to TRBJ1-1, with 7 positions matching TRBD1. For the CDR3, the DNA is TGTGCCAGCAGTGAACTGTCGCCCACCTCGCGGACAGGCTTCAACACTGAAGCTTTCTTT. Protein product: CASSELSPTSRTGFNTEAFF.